The T cell receptor (beta chain) under discussion was sequenced for a study of blood T cell repertoires in COVID-19 (TCRdb year 2020). Study-wide context: Samples from collaborators originated in the United States, Italy and Spain and spanned both the acute and convalescent phases of COVID-19. The sample metadata nearly always contained a de-identified subject ID, COVID-19 status, age in years and sex. The repertoires were made available in a free public database intended to serve as a resource for research on the immune response to SARS-CoV-2. The material from the prospective study consisted of cDNA or gDNA derived from T cells, B-cell-depleted T cells, or PBMCs. Subjects who had been exposed to COVID-19, were actively infected with it, or had recovered from it provided the deeply sampled blood TCRbeta repertoires that made up the dataset. HLA class I and class II types, where available, came from metadata supplied by the sample provider rather than from assay-based typing. Samples came from the ongoing ImmuneRACE study (first 160 participants) plus 1,254 subjects from 6 global collaborators. On the study overall, not on this receptor specifically: Clinical and demographic metadata were provided uncurated, with the amount varying by source and participant.

TCRbeta CDR3 regions were amplified from genomic DNA using the immunoSEQ Assay, a bias-controlled multiplex PCR. The authors' analysis ran thus. The number of nucleated cells in each sample was estimated by amplification of reference gene primers within the assay. To quantify the absolute abundance of each unique TCRbeta CDR3 rearrangement, sequence reads were collapsed and filtered. For each sample, productive Simpson clonality was calculated as the square root of Simpson's diversity index across productive rearrangements. TCRdb limited this immuneACCESS table to in-frame rearrangements with V and J called. A share of clones is missing; checked studies link under half to unresolved V genes, and the rest is unexplained. Clonal size and the V and J genes are those of that table, whereas D and trimming came from the DNA. For this sample there are a few hundred thousand clones; 82% appear just once. The ten biggest clones cover 5% of the sample.

CDR1 and CDR2 are drawn from the germline V gene: SGHRS, YFSETQ. The CDR3 goes from the cysteine to the phenylalanine over 13 residues. The read is trimmed to its CDR3 DNA, 39 bases read in frame from base 1. After removal of 9 bases from V and 2 bases from J, the junction retains 6 bases not matched to a gene. Enrolling through a virtual design, the prospective study's participants ranged in age from about 18 to 89 years and lived across about two dozen United States geographic areas. To assign participants to cohorts, the prospective study relied on clinical history that participants themselves reported in a screening survey and a study questionnaire. A participant counted as exposed if, within 2 weeks of entering the study, that participant had been in contact with someone who had a PCR-confirmed or clinician-diagnosed COVID-19 case. Each participant in the prospective study had whole blood, serum and a nasopharyngeal or oropharyngeal swab collected by mobile phlebotomists. Participants in the prospective study had the option to provide additional blood draws and questionnaires over a roughly 2-month period. Prospective study blood samples were shipped either frozen or at room temperature before DNA extraction.

This clone was seen a handful of times. Its specific antigen is unknown. Base qualities are missing; no much larger clone stands one base away. The chain was built from TRBV5-1 and TRBJ2-3, with TRBD1 identical over 7 junction bases. Sequencing used PBMCs or T cells enriched from blood (not recorded which). The sequence derives from a man in his forties who had been exposed to COVID-19. The encoded CDR3 is CATRGQITDTQYF. Read as DNA, the sequence is TGCGCCACCCGGGGACAGATCACAGATACGCAGTATTTT.